These 22 T cell receptor beta chains were all obtained from the same sample, sequenced in a study of T cell responses to AZD1222 COVID-19 vaccine. The data were produced by immunoSEQ multiplex PCR, yet TCRdb's version contains in-frame clones alone and is incomplete. The table includes about 150,000 clones, about nine tenths detected once. This specimen consisted of peripheral blood, obtained on day 0 of AZD1222 vaccination. These receptors were obtained from an adult in good health.

This clone was counted once. The V gene is TRBV25-1, the J gene TRBJ2-5; 7 positions agree with TRBD2. The CDR3 runs 14 residues. The V gene end was trimmed by 4 bases and the J gene end by 5 bases; junction bases not matched to a gene: 7. Germline V gene sequence: CDR1 MGHDK, CDR2 SYGVNS. CDR3 region: CASSGRAGKETQYF. The CDR3 DNA reads as TGTGCCAGCAGTGGGAGAGCGGGAAAGGAGACCCAGTACTTC.

A single count supports this clone. The chain carries TRBV14 and TRBJ1-6; TRBD1 is a possible D gene (5 bases). In germline, CDR1 is SGHDN, CDR2 FVKESK. The CDR3 loop spans 16 amino acids. V was clipped by 1 base and J by 9 bases, with 16 bases between them. This CDR3 is CASSQVLGSGRSPLHF. CDR3 DNA: TGTGCCAGCAGCCAAGTCTTGGGTTCAGGGCGTTCACCCCTCCACTTT. Based on the CDR3 plus reference TRBV14 and TRBJ1-6, the full variable domain is EAGVTQFPSHSVIEKGQTVTLRCDPISGHDNLYWYRRVMGKEIKFLLHFVKESKQDESGMPNNRFLAERTGGTYSTLKVQPAELEDSGVYFCASSQVLGSGRSPLHFGNGTRLTVT.

This chain connects TRBV24-1 to TRBJ1-2; D is ambiguous. V lost 5 bases to trimming and J lost 6 bases, with 9 bases between them. CDR3 length equals 12 residues. Germline V lookup: CDR1 KGHDR, CDR2 SFDVKD. The CDR3 reads CATSVGLHGYTF. The CDR3 region has the DNA TGTGCCACCAGTGTCGGGCTCCATGGCTACACCTTC.

The rearrangement links TRBV6-5 to TRBJ2-7, with D perhaps being TRBD1 or TRBD2 (6 bases each). The CDR3 runs 12 residues. Germline V gene lookup returns CDR1 MNHEY and CDR2 SVGAGI. With 4 bases removed from V and 4 bases from J, the gap between germline ends came to 8 bases. This CDR3 reads CASSSGAYEQYF. For the CDR3, the DNA is TGTGCCAGCAGTTCGGGGGCTTACGAGCAGTACTTC.

The V and J genes are TRBV10-3 and TRBJ2-1, with TRBD2 matching 9 bases. The V gene's germline CDR1 is ENHRY and CDR2 SYGVKD. V gave up 0 bases and J gave up 15 bases; unmatched junction bases: 15. The CDR3 runs to 16 residues. DNA of the CDR3: TGTGCCATCAGTGAGTCGCACTTCCCTAGCGGGAAGTATCGGTTCTTC. Protein product: CAISESHFPSGKYRFF.

This sequence joins TRBV30 and TRBJ1-4; D remains ambiguous. The V gene lost 0 bases and the J gene lost 6 bases, with 14 bases spanning the gap. Germline V CDR1 and CDR2: GTSNPN, SVGIG (reference sequence). This CDR3 has 15 residues. CDR3 in amino acids: CAWSVPWVWDEKLFF. The CDR3 DNA follows: TGTGCCTGGAGTGTACCTTGGGTATGGGATGAAAAACTGTTTTTT.

The chain carries TRBV11-2 and TRBJ2-1; 7 nucleotides agree with TRBD2. The V and J ends lost 3 bases and 5 bases, in that order; junction bases with no gene match: 7. CDR3 length equals 15 residues. Germline V gene sequence: CDR1 SGHAT, CDR2 FQNNGV. The CDR3 DNA is TGTGCCAGCAGCTTGACCCTAGCGGAAAACAATGAGCAGTTCTTC. It translates to CASSLTLAENNEQFF.

The chain uses TRBV6-5 and TRBJ1-1; D uncertain. This CDR3 region has 13 residues. The germline V and J ends were trimmed by 0 bases and 6 bases, with 8 bases remaining between them. CDR1 MNHEY and CDR2 SVGAGI come from the germline V gene. CDR3 nucleotide sequence: TGTGCCAGCAGTTACTCTTGGGAGGCTGAAGCTTTCTTT. Translating it yields CASSYSWEAEAFF.

V and J are TRBV4-1 and TRBJ2-1, with 11 bases matching TRBD2. The trim removed 2 bases at V and 10 bases at J, leaving 13 bases unmatched. The CDR3 sequence is 17 residues long. Germline V lookup: CDR1 MGHRA, CDR2 YSYEKL. CDR3 in DNA: TGCGCCAGCAGCCAACTAACAACTAGCGGGAGCGGGAACGAGCAGTTCTTC. This codes for CASSQLTTSGSGNEQFF.

The chain is built from TRBV29-1 and TRBJ2-1; 8 bases align to TRBD2. The germline CDR1 and CDR2 sequences are SQVTM and ANQGSEA. With 6 bases clipped from V and 7 bases from J, the junction kept 5 bases outside the gene matches. The CDR3 has 12 amino acids. This CDR3 is CSVLSGTNEQFF. The CDR3 DNA sequence: TGCAGCGTACTTAGCGGGACGAATGAGCAGTTCTTC.

The genes are TRBV6-5 and TRBJ2-7, with a weak D call TRBD1 (5 bases). This CDR3 is built from 14 residues. Trimming shortened V by 4 bases and J by 6 bases, and 16 bases separated the two germline ends. The germline V gene encodes CDR1 MNHEY and CDR2 SVGAGI. The CDR3 nucleotides read TGTGCCAGCAGTTCGTCAGGTTGGGGCGCCGAGCAGTACTTC. As protein: CASSSSGWGAEQYF.

This clone has more than one count but fewer than ten. The V gene is TRBV28, the J gene TRBJ1-6; no clear D. This CDR3 region has 14 residues. Looked up from germline, CDR1 is MDHEN and CDR2 is SYDVKM. V was pared by 3 bases and J by 9 bases, with 12 bases between. Here the CDR3 DNA reads TGTGCCAGCAGTTTTACCGGGCTCAGTTCACCCCTCCACTTT. Its translation is CASSFTGLSSPLHF.

The V gene is TRBV7-2, the J gene TRBJ2-7; TRBD2 matches at 11 bases. V trimming: 3 bases; J trimming: 4 bases; junction bases outside the gene matches: 5. Germline CDR1 is SGHTA and CDR2 is FQGNSA. This CDR3 contains 15 residues. CDR3 bases: TGTGCCAGCAGCTTCACTAGCGGGAGTGTATACGAGCAGTACTTC. Encoded protein: CASSFTSGSVYEQYF.

CDR3 sequence: CATSRDWGDYGYTF. CDR3 bases: TGTGCCACCAGCAGAGATTGGGGCGACTATGGCTACACCTTC. The chain is built from TRBV15 and TRBJ1-2; D might be TRBD1 (5 bases). This CDR3 region has 14 residues. CDR1 and CDR2 (germline): LNHNV, YYDKDF (reference sequence). Trimming took 0 bases from V and 3 from J, leaving 8 bases between them. The full variable domain, with the rest looked up from reference TRBV15 and TRBJ1-2, is DAMVIQNPRYQVTQFGKPVTLSCSQTLNHNVMYWYQQKSSQAPKLLFHYYDKDFNNEADTPDNFQSRRPNTSFCFLDIRSPGLGDTAMYLCATSRDWGDYGYTFGSGTRLTVV.

The chain uses TRBV5-1 and TRBJ1-2, with a weak D call TRBD1 (6 bases). Trimming cost V 4 bases and J 8 bases, with 21 bases left between them. Germline CDR1 and CDR2: SGHRS and YFSETQ. CDR3 length: 15 amino acids. The CDR3 nucleotides are TGCGCCAGCAGCGCCGGCTCCACAGGGTTCTGGGGCTACACCTTC. It encodes CASSAGSTGFWGYTF.

This clone occurred once. The J gene is TRBJ1-3, the V gene TRBV9; 7 nucleotides agree with TRBD1. This CDR3 is built from 17 residues. The V segment lost 1 base and the J segment 0 bases; nucleotides outside the gene matches: 7. CDR1 is SGDLS, CDR2 YYNGEE, per germline. CDR3 region: CASSVTPGQTSGNTIYF. For the CDR3, the DNA is TGTGCCAGCAGCGTAACCCCGGGACAGACCTCTGGAAACACCATATATTTT.

The V gene is TRBV7-9, the J gene TRBJ2-7; the D call may be TRBD1 or TRBD2 (5 bases each). The germline gives CDR1 SEHNR, CDR2 FQNEAQ (reference sequence). The length of the CDR3 is 15 residues. The V gene lost 0 bases and the J gene lost 3 bases, with 12 bases spanning the gap. The CDR3 protein is CASSLAAGTHYEQYF. The CDR3 DNA reads TGTGCCAGCAGCTTAGCGGCCGGGACCCACTACGAGCAGTACTTC.

This sequence joins TRBV19 and TRBJ1-5, with D hard to call. The V end was cut by 6 bases, the J end by 1 base, with 4 bases between. This CDR3 spans 12 amino acids. Germline values: CDR1 LNHDA, CDR2 SQIVND (reference sequence). CDR3: CASRGSNQPQHF. In DNA form, the CDR3 reads TGTGCCAGTAGGGGCAGCAATCAGCCCCAGCATTTT.

The J gene is TRBJ2-5, the V gene TRBV4-3, with D possibly being TRBD1 (6 bases). This CDR3 has 16 amino acids. V lost 4 bases to trimming and J lost 5 bases, with 20 bases between them. Germline V CDR1 and CDR2: LGHNA, YSLEER. Here the CDR3 reads CASSLGLTAGDETQYF. The CDR3 DNA sequence: TGCGCCAGCAGCCTTGGGCTTACGGCAGGGGATGAGACCCAGTACTTC.

The chain combines TRBV7-2 with TRBJ1-6; TRBD1 is a possible D gene (5 bases). The V gene lost 5 bases and the J gene lost 7 bases, with 12 bases spanning the gap. This CDR3 is 14 amino acids long. CDR1 is SGHTA, CDR2 FQGNSA, per germline. This chain's CDR3 is CASSELQGNSPLHF. CDR3 bases: TGTGCCAGCAGCGAATTGCAGGGAAATTCACCCCTCCACTTT. Drawing the rest from reference TRBV7-2 and TRBJ1-6, the complete variable domain is GAGVSQSPSNKVTEKGKDVELRCDPISGHTALYWYRQSLGQGLEFLIYFQGNSAPDKSGLPSDRFSAERTGGSVSTLTIQRTQQEDSAVYLCASSELQGNSPLHFGNGTRLTVT.

The chain joins TRBV19 to TRBJ1-2; tentative D call: TRBD1 (6 bases). This CDR3 comprises 15 residues. Germline V gene lookup returns CDR1 LNHDA and CDR2 SQIVND (reference sequence). Trimming removed 2 bases at V and 4 bases at J, with 14 bases between. The CDR3 loop is CASSISGGYGYGYTF. For the CDR3, the DNA is TGTGCCAGTAGTATATCTGGGGGCTACGGCTATGGCTACACCTTC.

This clone was seen once. The gene calls are TRBV10-3 and TRBJ2-3; D possibly corresponds to TRBD2 (5 bases). This CDR3 is built from 17 residues. Trimming took 3 bases from V and 1 from J, leaving 17 bases between them. Per the germline V gene, CDR1 is ENHRY and CDR2 is SYGVKD. This chain's CDR3 is CAISDGGLISGTDTQYF. CDR3 DNA sequence: TGTGCCATCAGTGATGGCGGGCTTATAAGTGGCACAGATACGCAGTATTTT.